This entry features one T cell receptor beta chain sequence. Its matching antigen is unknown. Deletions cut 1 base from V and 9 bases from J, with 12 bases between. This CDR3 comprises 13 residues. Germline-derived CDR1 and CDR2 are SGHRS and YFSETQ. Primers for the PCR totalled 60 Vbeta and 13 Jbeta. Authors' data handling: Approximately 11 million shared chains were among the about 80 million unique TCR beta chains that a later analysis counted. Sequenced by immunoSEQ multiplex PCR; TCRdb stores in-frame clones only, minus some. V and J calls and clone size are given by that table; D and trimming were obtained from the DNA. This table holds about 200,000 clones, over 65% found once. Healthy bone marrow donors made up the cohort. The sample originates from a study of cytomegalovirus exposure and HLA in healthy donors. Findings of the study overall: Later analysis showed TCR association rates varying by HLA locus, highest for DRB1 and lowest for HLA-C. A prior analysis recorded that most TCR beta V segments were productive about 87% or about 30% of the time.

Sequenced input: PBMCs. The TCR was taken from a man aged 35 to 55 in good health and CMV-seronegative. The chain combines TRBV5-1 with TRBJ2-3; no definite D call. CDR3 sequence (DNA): TGCGCCAGCAGCTTGTCCGATTCTGGCACGCAGTATTTT. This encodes CASSLSDSGTQYF.